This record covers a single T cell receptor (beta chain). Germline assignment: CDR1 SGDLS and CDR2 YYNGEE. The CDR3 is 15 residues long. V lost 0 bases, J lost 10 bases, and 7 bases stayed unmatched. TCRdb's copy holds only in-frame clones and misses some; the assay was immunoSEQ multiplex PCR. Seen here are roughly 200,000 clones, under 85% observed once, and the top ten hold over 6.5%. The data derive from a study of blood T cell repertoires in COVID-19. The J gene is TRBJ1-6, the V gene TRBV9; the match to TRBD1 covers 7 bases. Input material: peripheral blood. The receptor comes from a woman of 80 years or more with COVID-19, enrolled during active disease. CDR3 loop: CASSVDPGGLSPLHF. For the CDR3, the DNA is TGTGCCAGCAGCGTAGACCCAGGGGGGTTGTCACCCCTCCACTTT.